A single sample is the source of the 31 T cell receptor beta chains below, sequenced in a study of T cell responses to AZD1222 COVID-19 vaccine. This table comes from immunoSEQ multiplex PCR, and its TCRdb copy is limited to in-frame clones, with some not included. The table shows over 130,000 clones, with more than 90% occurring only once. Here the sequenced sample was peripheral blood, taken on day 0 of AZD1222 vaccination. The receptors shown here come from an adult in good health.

Here the CDR3 reads CASSSRGNQPQHF. The DNA of the CDR3 is TGTGCCAGCAGCTCGAGAGGCAATCAGCCCCAGCATTTT. This chain connects TRBV7-9 to TRBJ1-5, with unresolved D. V gave up 4 bases and J gave up 2 bases, with 6 bases separating them. CDR1 is SEHNR and CDR2 is FQNEAQ in the germline V gene (reference sequence). The CDR3 has 13 residues.

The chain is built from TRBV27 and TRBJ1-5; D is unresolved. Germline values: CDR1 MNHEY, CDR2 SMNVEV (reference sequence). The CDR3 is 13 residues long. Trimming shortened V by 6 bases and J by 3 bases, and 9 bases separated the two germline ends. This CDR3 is CASRSRVNQPQHF. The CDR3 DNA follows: TGTGCCAGCAGATCGCGGGTCAATCAGCCCCAGCATTTT.

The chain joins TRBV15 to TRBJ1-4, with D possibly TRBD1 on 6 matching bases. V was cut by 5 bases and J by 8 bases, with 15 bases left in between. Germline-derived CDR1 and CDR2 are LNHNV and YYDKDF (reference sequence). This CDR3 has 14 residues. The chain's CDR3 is CATSEDRFREKLFF. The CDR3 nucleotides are TGTGCCACCAGCGAAGACAGGTTTAGGGAAAAACTGTTTTTT.

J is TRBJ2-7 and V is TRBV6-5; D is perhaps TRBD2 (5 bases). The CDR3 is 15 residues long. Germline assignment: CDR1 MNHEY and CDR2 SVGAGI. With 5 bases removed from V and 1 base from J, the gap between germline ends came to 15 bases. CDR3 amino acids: CASSPGLGMSYEQYF. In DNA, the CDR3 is TGTGCCAGCAGTCCGGGATTAGGGATGTCCTACGAGCAGTACTTC.

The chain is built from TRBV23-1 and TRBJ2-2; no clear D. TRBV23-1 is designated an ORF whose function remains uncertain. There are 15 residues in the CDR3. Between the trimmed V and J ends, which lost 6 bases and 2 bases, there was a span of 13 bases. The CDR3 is CASSQKASNTGELFF. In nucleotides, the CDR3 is TGCGCCAGCAGCCAAAAGGCCAGTAACACCGGGGAGCTGTTTTTT.

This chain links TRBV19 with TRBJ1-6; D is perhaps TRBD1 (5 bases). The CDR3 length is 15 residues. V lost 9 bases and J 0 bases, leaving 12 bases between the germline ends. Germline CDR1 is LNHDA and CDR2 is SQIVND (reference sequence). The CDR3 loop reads CASKGQSSYNSPLHF. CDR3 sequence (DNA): TGTGCCAGCAAGGGGCAGAGCTCCTATAATTCACCCCTCCACTTT. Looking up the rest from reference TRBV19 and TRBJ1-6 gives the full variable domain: DGGITQSPKYLFRKEGQNVTLSCEQNLNHDAMYWYRQDPGQGLRLIYYSQIVNDFQKGDIAEGYSVSREKKESFPLTVTSAQKNPTAFYLCASKGQSSYNSPLHFGNGTRLTVT.

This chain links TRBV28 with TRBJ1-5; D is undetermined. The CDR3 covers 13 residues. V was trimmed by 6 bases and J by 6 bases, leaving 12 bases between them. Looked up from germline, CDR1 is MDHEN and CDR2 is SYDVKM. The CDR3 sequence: CASSPARGQPQHF. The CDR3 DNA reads TGTGCCAGCAGCCCCGCTCGAGGTCAGCCCCAGCATTTT.

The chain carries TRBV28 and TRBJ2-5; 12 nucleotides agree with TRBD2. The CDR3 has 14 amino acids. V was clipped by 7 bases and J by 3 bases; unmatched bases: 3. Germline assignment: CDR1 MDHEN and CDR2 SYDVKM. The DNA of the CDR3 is TGTGCCAGCACAAGACTAGCGGGGGAAGAGACCCAGTACTTC. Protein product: CASTRLAGEETQYF. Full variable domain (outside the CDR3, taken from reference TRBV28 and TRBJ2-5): DVKVTQSSRYLVKRTGEKVFLECVQDMDHENMFWYRQDPGLGLRLIYFSYDVKMKEKGDIPEGYSVSREKKERFSLILESASTNQTSMYLCASTRLAGEETQYFGPGTRLLVL.

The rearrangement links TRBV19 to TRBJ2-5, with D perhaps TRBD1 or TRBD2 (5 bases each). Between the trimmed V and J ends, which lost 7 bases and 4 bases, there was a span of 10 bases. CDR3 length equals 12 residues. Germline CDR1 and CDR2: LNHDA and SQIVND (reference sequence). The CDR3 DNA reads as TGTGCCAGTAACGGGGCCGGAGAGACCCAGTACTTC. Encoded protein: CASNGAGETQYF.

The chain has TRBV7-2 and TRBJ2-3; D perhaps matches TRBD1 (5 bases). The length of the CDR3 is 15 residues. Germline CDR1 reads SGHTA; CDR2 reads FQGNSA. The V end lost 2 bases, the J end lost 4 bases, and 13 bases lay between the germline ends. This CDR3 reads CASSLQGRFADTQYF. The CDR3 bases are TGTGCCAGCAGCTTACAGGGAAGGTTCGCAGATACGCAGTATTTT.

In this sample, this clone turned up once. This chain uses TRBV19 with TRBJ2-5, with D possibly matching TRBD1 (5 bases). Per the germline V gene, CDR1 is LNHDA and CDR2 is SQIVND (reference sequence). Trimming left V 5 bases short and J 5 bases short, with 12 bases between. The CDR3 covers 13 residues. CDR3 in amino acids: CASSSQEWETQYF. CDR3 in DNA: TGTGCCAGTAGTTCACAGGAATGGGAGACCCAGTACTTC.

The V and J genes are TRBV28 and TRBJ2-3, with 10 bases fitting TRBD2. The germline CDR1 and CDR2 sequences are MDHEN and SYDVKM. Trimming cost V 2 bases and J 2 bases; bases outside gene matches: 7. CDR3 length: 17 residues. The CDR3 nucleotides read TGTGCCAGCAGTTTAACTAGCGGGGCCTACTCCACAGATACGCAGTATTTT. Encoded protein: CASSLTSGAYSTDTQYF.

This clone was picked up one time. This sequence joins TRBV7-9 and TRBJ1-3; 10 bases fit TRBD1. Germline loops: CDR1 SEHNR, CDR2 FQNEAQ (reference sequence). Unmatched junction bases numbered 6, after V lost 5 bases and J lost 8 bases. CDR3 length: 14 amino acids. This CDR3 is CASSHSTGGDTIYF. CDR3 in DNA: TGTGCCAGCAGCCATTCGACAGGGGGCGACACCATATATTTT.

CDR3 nucleotides: TGTGCCAGCCGAGAGGGACCCCTGAACACTGAAGCTTTCTTT. It is translated as CASREGPLNTEAFF. The V call is TRBV7-6, the J call TRBJ1-1; TRBD1 is a possible D gene (5 bases). Trimming stripped 8 bases from V and 0 bases from J, with 13 bases between. Germline lookup yields CDR1 SGHVS and CDR2 FNYEAQ. The CDR3 length is 14 residues.

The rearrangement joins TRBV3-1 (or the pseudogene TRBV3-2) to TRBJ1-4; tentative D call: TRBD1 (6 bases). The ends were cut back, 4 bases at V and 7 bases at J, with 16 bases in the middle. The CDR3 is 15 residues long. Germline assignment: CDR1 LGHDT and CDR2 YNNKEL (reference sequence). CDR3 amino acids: CASSPGGGLTEKLFF. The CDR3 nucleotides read TGTGCCAGCAGCCCTGGGGGGGGGCTGACTGAAAAACTGTTTTTT.

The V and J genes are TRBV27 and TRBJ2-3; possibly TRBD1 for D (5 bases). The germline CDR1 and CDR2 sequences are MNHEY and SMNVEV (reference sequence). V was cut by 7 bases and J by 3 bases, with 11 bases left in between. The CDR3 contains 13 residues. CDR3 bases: TGTGCCAGCACTCAGCAGGGAACAGATACGCAGTATTTT. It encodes CASTQQGTDTQYF.

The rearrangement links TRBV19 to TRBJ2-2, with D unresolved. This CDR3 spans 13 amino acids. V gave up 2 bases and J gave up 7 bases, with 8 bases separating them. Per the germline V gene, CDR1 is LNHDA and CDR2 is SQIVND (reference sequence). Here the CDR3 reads CASSISKGGELFF. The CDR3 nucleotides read TGTGCCAGTAGTATATCTAAGGGCGGGGAGCTGTTTTTT.

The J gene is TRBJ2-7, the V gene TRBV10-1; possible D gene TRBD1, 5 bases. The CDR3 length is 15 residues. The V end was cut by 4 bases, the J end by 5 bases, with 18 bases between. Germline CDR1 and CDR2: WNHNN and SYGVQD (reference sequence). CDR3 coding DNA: TGCGCCAGCAGTGCGATCCAGGGCCCGGACCACGAGCAGTACTTC. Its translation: CASSAIQGPDHEQYF.

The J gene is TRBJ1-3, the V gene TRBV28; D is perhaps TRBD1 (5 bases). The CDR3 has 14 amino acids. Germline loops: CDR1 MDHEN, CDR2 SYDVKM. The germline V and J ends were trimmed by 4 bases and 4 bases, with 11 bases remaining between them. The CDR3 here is CASSSGGKGNTIYF. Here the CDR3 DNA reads TGTGCCAGCAGTTCGGGGGGGAAGGGAAACACCATATATTTT.

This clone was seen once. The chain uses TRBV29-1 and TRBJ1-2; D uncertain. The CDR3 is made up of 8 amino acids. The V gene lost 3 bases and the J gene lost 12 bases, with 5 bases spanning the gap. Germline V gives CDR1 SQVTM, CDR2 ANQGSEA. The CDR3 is CSVDQDTF. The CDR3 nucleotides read TGCAGCGTTGATCAAGACACCTTC.

The DNA for the CDR3 is TGTGCCACCCTCGGACAGGGTGGTCAGCACGAGCAGTACTTC. It yields the protein CATLGQGGQHEQYF. The chain employs TRBV10-3 and TRBJ2-7, with 8 bases that match TRBD1. Germline CDR1 is ENHRY and CDR2 is SYGVKD. CDR3 length equals 14 residues. With 10 bases clipped from V and 5 bases from J, the junction kept 13 bases outside the gene matches.

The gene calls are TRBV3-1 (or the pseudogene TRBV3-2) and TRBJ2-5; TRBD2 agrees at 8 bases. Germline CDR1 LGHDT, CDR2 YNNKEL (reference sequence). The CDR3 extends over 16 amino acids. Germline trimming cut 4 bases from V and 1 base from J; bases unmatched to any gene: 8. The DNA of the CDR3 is TGTGCCAGCAGCCCAAGGGCTCTAGCGGGCCAAGAGACCCAGTACTTC. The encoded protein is CASSPRALAGQETQYF.

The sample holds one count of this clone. CDR3 amino acids: CASSQAGEKLFF. CDR3 coding DNA: TGTGCCAGCAGCCAAGCTGGTGAAAAACTGTTTTTT. The chain joins TRBV3-1 (or the pseudogene TRBV3-2) to TRBJ1-4; D is unresolved. The CDR3 spans 12 residues. Trimming took off 1 base at V and 7 bases at J, with 4 bases between the two ends. Germline values: CDR1 LGHDT, CDR2 YNNKEL (reference sequence).

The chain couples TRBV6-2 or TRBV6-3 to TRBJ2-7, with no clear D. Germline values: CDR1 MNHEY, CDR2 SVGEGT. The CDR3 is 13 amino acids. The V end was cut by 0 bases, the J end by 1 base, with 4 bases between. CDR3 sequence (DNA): TGTGCCAGCAGTTACTCTTATTCCTACGAGCAGTACTTC. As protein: CASSYSYSYEQYF.

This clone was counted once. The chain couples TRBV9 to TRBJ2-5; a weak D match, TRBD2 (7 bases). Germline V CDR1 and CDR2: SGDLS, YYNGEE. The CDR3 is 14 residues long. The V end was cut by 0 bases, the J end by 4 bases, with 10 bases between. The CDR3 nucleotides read TGTGCCAGCAGCGTAGAGAGGGGGGGAGAGACCCAGTACTTC. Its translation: CASSVERGGETQYF.

CDR3 DNA: TGTGCCAGCAGATCGACAGGGACCAGCACAGATACGCAGTATTTT. Translation gives CASRSTGTSTDTQYF. This chain connects TRBV7-2 to TRBJ2-3; 7 positions agree with TRBD1. Germline trimming cut 6 bases from V and 0 bases from J; bases unmatched to any gene: 6. Germline V gene data show CDR1 as SGHTA and CDR2 as FQGNSA. The CDR3 covers 15 residues.

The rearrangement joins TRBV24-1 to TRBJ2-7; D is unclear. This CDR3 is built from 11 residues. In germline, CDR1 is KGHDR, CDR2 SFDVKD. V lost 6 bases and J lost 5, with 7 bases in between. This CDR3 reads CATSLRDEQYF. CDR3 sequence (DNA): TGTGCCACCAGTTTACGGGACGAGCAGTACTTC.

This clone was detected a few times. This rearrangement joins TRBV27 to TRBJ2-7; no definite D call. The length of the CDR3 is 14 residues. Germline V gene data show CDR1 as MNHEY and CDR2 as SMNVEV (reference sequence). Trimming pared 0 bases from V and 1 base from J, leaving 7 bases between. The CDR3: CASSLSSQSYEQYF. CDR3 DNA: TGTGCCAGCAGTTTATCGTCACAGTCCTACGAGCAGTACTTC.

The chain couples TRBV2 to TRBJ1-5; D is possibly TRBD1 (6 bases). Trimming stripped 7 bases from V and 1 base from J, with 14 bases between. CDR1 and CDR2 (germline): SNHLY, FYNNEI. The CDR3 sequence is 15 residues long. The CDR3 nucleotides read TGTGCCAGCATCCCGGGGACATGGAGCAATCAGCCCCAGCATTTT. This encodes CASIPGTWSNQPQHF.

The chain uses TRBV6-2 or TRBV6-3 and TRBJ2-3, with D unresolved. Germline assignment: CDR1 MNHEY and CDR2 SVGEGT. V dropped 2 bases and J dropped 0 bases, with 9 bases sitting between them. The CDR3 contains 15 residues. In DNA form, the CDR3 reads TGTGCCAGCAGTTACCGTGGCGACAGCACAGATACGCAGTATTTT. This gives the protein CASSYRGDSTDTQYF.

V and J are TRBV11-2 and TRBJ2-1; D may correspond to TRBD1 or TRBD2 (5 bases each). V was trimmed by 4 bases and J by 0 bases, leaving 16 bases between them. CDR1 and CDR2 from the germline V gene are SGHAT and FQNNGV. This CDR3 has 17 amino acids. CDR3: CASSSREGASSYNEQFF. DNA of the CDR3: TGTGCCAGCAGCTCGAGGGAAGGGGCCAGCTCCTACAATGAGCAGTTCTTC.